This T cell receptor (beta chain) was sequenced in a study of Ad26.COV2.S vaccination and SARS-CoV-2 variants. The method was immunoSEQ multiplex PCR; TCRdb's version includes in-frame clones alone and lacks a portion of them. Among roughly 320,000 clones, roughly 84% were seen once, and the ten largest hold approximately 3.6%. CDR1 is SEHNR and CDR2 is FQNEAQ in the germline V gene (reference sequence). The CDR3 runs 14 residues. V was cut by 7 bases and J by 7 bases, with 20 bases left in between. Treatment in this sample: roughly 19 received Ad26.COV2.S at low or high dose, single or two shots; several received placebo; per-sample allocation not given. Vaccine and placebo recipients were sampled on day 63 after the first injection. In Boston, an adult donor aged 18-55 years took part.

This material consisted of peripheral blood, taken in a trial of Ad26.COV2.S vaccine versus placebo. V is TRBV7-9 and J is TRBJ2-7; the D is unclear. The sequence came from a person between 18 and 65 years old who received the Ad26.COV2.S COVID-19 vaccine or a placebo. The CDR3 is CASTSWDRQPEQYF. The CDR3 region has the DNA TGTGCCAGCACCTCCTGGGATCGGCAGCCGGAGCAGTACTTC.